This TCR beta chain was captured in a study of regulatory T cells in long-lasting Graves disease. Both iRepertoire HTBI primers and Arm-PCR of CDR3 regions were used to build the TCR beta libraries. Each CDR3 protein is one row after TCRdb ran MiXCR on the multiplex PCR reads. Among 350,000 to 500,000 distinct CDR3 sequences listed, about a sixth were seen once. Study-wide results and caveats: Compared with new cases, persistent Graves' patients showed reduced TCR diversity.

With V trimmed by 4 bases and J by 8 bases, 13 bases remained unmatched. The CDR3 contains 17 residues. Per the germline V gene, CDR1 is DFQATT and CDR2 is SNEGSKA (reference sequence). Regarding this clonotype: The antigen remains unidentified.

Stated time point: newly diagnosed GD, antithyroid drugs for less than 3 months. PBMC RNA was the source of the TCR library. This sample also belongs to another study, concerning T cells in Graves' hyperthyroidism and ophthalmopathy.

This chain connects TRBV20-1 to TRBJ2-1; 14 bases are a match to TRBD2. The material was peripheral blood mononuclear cells (PBMCs), obtained at new diagnosis, from a patient treated with antithyroid drugs. This receptor was taken from a woman aged 30 to 39 with Graves disease. In nucleotides, the CDR3 is TGCAGTGCTACTCTAGCGCGGGGACTAGCGGGAGTAGATGAGCAGTTCTTC. Translated: CSATLARGLAGVDEQFF.